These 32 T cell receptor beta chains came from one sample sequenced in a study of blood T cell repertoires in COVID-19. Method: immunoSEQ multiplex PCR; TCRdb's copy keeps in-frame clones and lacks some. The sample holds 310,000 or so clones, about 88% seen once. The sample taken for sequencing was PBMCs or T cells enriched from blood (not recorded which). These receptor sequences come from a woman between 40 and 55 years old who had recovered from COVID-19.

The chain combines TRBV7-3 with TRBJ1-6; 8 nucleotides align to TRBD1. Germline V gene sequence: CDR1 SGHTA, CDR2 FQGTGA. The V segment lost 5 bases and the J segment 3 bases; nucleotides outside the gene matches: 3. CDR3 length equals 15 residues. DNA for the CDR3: TGTGCCAGCAGCCCGACAGGGGTCTATAATTCACCCCTCCACTTT. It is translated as CASSPTGVYNSPLHF.

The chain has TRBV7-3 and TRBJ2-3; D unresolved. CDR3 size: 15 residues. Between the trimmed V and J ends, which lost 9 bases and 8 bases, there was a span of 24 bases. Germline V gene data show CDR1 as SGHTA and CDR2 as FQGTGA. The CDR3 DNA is TGTGCCAGTTCCCTCTCTGGCGACCTTAGCTTTACGCAGTATTTT. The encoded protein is CASSLSGDLSFTQYF.

This CDR3 reads CASSPGLAAAHTDTQYF. The CDR3 nucleotides are TGTGCCAGCAGCCCCGGACTAGCGGCCGCCCACACAGATACGCAGTATTTT. The rearrangement joins TRBV13 to TRBJ2-3; 10 bases map to TRBD2. The CDR3 is made up of 17 amino acids. Per germline, CDR1 PRHDT and CDR2 FYEKMQ (reference sequence). V gave up 5 bases and J gave up 2 bases; unmatched junction bases: 10.

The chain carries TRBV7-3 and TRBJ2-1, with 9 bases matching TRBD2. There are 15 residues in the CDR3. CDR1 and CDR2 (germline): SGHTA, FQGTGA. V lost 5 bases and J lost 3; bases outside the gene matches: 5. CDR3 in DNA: TGTGCCAGCAGCAAACGACTAGCGGACTACAATGAGCAGTTCTTC. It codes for CASSKRLADYNEQFF. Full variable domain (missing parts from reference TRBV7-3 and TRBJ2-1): GAGVSQTPSNKVTEKGKYVELRCDPISGHTALYWYRQSLGQGPEFLIYFQGTGAADDSGLPNDRFFAVRPEGSVSTLKIQRTERGDSAVYLCASSKRLADYNEQFFGPGTRLTVL.

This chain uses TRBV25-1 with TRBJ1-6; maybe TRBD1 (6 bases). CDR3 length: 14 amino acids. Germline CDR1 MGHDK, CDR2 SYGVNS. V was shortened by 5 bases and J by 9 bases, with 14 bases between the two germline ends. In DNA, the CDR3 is TGTGCCAGCAGTCTCCGGGACAATGTTTCACCCCTCCACTTT. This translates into CASSLRDNVSPLHF.

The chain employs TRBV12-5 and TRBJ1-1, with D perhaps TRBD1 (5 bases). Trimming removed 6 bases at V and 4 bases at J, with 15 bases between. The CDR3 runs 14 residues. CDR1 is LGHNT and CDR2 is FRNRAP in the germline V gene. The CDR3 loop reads CASGLTGSGTEAFF. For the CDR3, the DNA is TGTGCTAGTGGACTTACAGGTTCCGGCACTGAAGCTTTCTTT.

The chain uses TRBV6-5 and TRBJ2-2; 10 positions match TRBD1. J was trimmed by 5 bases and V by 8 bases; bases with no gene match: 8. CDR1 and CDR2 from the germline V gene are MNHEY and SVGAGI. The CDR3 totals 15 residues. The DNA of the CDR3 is TGTGCCAGCGGAACTCGGACAGGGGGTACCGGGGAGCTGTTTTTT. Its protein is CASGTRTGGTGELFF.

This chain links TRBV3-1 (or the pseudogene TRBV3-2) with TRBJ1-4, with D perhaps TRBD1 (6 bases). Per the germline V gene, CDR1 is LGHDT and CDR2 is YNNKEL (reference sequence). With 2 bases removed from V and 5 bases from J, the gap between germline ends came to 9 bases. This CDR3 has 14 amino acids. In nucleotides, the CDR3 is TGTGCCAGCAGCCAATGGCAGGGGAATGAAAAACTGTTTTTT. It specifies CASSQWQGNEKLFF.

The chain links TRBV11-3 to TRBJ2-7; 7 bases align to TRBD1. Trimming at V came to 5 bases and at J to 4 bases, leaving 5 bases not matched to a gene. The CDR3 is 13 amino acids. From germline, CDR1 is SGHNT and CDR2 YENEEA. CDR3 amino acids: CASSLDRVYEQYF. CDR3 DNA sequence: TGTGCCAGCAGCCTCGACAGGGTATACGAGCAGTACTTC.

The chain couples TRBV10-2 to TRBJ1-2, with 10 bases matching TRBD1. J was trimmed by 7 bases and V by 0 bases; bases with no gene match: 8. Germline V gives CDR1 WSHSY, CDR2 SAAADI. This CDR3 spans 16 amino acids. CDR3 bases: TGCGCCAGCAGTGAGTCGACGACAGGGGGCGTAATTGGCTACACCTTC. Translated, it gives CASSESTTGGVIGYTF.

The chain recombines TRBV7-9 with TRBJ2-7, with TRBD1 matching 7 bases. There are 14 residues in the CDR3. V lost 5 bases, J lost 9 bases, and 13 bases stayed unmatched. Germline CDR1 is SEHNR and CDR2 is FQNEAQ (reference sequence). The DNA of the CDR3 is TGTGCCAGCAGCCAAAACCTCAGGGGGAATGGGCAGTACTTC. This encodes CASSQNLRGNGQYF.

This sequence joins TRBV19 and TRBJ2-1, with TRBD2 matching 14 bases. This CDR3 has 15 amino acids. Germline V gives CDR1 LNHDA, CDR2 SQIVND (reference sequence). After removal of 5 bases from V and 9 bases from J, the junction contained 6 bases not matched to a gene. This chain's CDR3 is CASSPGTSGRGEQFF. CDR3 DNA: TGTGCCAGTAGTCCCGGGACTAGCGGGAGAGGTGAGCAGTTCTTC.

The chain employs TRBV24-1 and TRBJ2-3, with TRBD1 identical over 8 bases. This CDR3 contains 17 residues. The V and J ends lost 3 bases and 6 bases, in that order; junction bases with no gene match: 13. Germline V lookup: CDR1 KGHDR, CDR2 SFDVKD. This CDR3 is CATSDPGQGEFVDTQYF. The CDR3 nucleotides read TGTGCCACCAGTGATCCCGGACAGGGCGAATTTGTGGATACGCAGTATTTT.

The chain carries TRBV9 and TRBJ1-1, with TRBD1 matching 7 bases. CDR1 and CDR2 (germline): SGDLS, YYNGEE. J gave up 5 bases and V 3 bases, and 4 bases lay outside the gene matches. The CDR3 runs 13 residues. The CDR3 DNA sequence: TGTGCCAGCAGCGGAACAGGGGAGACTGAAGCTTTCTTT. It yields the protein CASSGTGETEAFF.

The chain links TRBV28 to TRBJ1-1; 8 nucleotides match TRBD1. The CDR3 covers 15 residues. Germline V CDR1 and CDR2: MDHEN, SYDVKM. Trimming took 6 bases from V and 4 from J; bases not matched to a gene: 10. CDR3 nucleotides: TGTGCCAGCAGCCCCGGACAGGGAGCCTCCACTGAAGCTTTCTTT. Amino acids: CASSPGQGASTEAFF. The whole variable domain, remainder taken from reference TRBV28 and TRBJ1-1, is DVKVTQSSRYLVKRTGEKVFLECVQDMDHENMFWYRQDPGLGLRLIYFSYDVKMKEKGDIPEGYSVSREKKERFSLILESASTNQTSMYLCASSPGQGASTEAFFGQGTRLTVV.

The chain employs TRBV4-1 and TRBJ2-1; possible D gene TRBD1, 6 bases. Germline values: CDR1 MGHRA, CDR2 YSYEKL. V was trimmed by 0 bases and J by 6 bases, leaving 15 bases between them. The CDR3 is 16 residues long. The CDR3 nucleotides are TGCGCCAGCAGCCAAGATGGGGGCTATGGAGGCAATGAGCAGTTCTTC. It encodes CASSQDGGYGGNEQFF.

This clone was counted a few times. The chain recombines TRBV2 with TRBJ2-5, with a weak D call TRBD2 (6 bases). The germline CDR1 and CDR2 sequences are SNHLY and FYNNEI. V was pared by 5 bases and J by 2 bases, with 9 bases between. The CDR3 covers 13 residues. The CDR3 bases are TGTGCCAGCAGTTACGGGACTCAAGAGACCCAGTACTTC. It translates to CASSYGTQETQYF.

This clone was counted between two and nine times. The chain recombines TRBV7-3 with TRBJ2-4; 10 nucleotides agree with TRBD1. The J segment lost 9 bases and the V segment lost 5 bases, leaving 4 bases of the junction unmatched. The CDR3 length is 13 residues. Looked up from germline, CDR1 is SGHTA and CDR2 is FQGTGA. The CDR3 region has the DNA TGTGCCAGCAGCACGGGACAGGGGACCATTCAGTACTTC. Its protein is CASSTGQGTIQYF. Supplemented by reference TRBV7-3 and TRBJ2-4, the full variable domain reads GAGVSQTPSNKVTEKGKYVELRCDPISGHTALYWYRQSLGQGPEFLIYFQGTGAADDSGLPNDRFFAVRPEGSVSTLKIQRTERGDSAVYLCASSTGQGTIQYFGAGTRLSVL.

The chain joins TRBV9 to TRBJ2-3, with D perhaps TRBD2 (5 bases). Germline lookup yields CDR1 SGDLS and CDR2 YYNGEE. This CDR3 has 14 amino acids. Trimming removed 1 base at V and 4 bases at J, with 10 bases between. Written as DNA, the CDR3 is TGTGCCAGCAGCGTAATCGGGGTGGCAGATACGCAGTATTTT. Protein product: CASSVIGVADTQYF.

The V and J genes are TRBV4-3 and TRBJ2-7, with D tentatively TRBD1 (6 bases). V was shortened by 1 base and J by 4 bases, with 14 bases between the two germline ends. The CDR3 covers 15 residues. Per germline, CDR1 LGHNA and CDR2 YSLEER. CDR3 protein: CASSQGARTDYEQYF. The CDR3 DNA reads TGCGCCAGCAGCCAAGGGGCCCGGACAGATTACGAGCAGTACTTC.

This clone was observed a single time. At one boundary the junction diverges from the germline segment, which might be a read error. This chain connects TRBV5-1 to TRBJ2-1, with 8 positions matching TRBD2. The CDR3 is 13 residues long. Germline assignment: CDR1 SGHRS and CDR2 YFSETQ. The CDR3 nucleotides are TGCGCCCGCAGCGGCGGGGGGTACAATGAGCAGTTCTTC. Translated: CARSGGGYNEQFF.

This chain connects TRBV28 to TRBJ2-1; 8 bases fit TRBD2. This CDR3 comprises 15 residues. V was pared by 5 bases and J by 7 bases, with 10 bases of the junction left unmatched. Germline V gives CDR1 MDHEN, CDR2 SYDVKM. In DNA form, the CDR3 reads TGTGCCAGCAGTGCAGGCGGGGGGTGGGGGAATGAGCAGTTCTTC. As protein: CASSAGGGWGNEQFF.

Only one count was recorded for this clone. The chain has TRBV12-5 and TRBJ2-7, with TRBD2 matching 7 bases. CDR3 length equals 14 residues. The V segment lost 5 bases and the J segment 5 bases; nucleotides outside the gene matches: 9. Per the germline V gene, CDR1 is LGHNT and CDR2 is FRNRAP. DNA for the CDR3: TGTGCTAGTGGTCCACTAGCGACGCTTGACGAGCAGTACTTC. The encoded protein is CASGPLATLDEQYF. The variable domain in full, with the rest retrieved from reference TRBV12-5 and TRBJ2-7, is DARVTQTPRHKVTEMGQEVTMRCQPILGHNTVFWYRQTMMQGLELLAYFRNRAPLDDSGMPKDRFSAEMPDATLATLKIQPSEPRDSAVYFCASGPLATLDEQYFGPGTRLTVT.

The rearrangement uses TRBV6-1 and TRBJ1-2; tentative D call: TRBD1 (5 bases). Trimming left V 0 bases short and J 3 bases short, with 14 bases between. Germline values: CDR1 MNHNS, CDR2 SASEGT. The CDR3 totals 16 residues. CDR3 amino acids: CASSEAYDWGDYGYTF. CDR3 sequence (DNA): TGTGCCAGCAGTGAAGCCTACGATTGGGGGGACTATGGCTACACCTTC.

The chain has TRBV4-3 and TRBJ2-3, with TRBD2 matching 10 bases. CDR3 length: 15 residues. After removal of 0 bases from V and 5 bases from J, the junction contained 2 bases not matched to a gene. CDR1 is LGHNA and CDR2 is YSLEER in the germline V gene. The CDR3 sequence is CASSQDSSGRDTQYF. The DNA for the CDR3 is TGCGCCAGCAGCCAAGATTCTAGCGGGAGAGATACGCAGTATTTT.

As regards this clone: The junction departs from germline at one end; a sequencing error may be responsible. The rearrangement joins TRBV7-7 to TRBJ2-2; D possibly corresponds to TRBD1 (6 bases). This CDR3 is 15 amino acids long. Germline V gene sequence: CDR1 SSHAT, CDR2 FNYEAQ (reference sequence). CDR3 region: CASSRQDPNTGELFF. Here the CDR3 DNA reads TGTGCTAGCAGCCGACAGGATCCGAACACCGGGGAGCTGTTTTTT.

The CDR3 region is CASSYGQRGPGETQYF. The CDR3 nucleotides are TGTGCCAGCAGTTACGGCCAGCGGGGCCCCGGAGAGACCCAGTACTTC. V usage is TRBV6-2 or TRBV6-3 and J usage is TRBJ2-5, with 7 bases fitting TRBD2. V dropped 2 bases and J dropped 4; count of bases not matched to a gene: 10. The CDR3 runs to 16 residues. Germline V gene sequence: CDR1 MNHEY, CDR2 SVGEGT.

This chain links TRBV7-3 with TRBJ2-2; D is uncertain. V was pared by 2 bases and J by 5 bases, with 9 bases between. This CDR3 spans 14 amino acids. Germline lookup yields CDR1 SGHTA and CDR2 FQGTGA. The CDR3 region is CASSLLSNTGELFF. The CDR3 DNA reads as TGTGCCAGCAGCTTATTAAGCAATACCGGGGAGCTGTTTTTT.

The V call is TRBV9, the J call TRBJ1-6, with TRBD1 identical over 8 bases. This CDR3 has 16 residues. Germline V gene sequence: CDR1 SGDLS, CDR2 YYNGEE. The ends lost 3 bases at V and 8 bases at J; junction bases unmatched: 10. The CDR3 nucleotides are TGTGCCAGCAGCGCGGGTCCAGGGGGCGCGGATTCACCCCTCCACTTT. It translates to CASSAGPGGADSPLHF.

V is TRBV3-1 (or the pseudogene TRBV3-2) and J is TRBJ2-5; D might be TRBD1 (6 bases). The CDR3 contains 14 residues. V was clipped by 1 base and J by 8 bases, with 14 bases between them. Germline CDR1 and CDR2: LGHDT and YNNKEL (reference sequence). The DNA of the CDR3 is TGTGCCAGCAGCCAAGTTCTACAGGGTACCACCCAGTACTTC. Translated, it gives CASSQVLQGTTQYF.

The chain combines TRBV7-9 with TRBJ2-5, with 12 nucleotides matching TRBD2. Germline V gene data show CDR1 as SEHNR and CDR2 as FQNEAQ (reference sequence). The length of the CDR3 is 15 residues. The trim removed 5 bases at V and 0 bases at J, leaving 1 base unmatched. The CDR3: CASSRTSGNQETQYF. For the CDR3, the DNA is TGTGCCAGCAGCCGGACTAGCGGGAACCAAGAGACCCAGTACTTC.

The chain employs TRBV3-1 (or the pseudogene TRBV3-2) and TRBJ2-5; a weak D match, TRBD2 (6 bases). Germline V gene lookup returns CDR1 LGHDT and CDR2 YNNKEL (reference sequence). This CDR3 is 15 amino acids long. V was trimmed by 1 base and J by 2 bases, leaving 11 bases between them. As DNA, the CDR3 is TGTGCCAGCAGCCAAGGGGACTGGACTCAAGAGACCCAGTACTTC. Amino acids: CASSQGDWTQETQYF.